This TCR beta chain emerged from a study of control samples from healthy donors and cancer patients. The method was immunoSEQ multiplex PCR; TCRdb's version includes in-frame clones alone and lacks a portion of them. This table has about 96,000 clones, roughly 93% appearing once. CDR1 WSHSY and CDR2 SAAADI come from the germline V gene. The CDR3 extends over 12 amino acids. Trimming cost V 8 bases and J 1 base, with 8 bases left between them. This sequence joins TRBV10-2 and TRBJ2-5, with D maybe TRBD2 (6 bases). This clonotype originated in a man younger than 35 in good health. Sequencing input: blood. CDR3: CASSTSQETQYF. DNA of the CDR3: TGCGCCAGCTCGACTAGCCAAGAGACCCAGTACTTC.